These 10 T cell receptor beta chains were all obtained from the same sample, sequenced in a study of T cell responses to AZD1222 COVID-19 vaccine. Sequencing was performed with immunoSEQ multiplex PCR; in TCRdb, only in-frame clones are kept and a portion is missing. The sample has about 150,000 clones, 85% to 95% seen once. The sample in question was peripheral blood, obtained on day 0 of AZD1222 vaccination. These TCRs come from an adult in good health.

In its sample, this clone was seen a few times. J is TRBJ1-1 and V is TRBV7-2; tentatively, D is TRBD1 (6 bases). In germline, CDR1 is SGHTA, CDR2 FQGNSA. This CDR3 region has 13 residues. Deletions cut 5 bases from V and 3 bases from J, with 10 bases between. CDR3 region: CASSASGDTEAFF. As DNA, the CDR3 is TGTGCCAGCAGCGCCTCAGGGGACACTGAAGCTTTCTTT. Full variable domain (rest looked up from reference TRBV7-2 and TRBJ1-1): GAGVSQSPSNKVTEKGKDVELRCDPISGHTALYWYRQSLGQGLEFLIYFQGNSAPDKSGLPSDRFSAERTGGSVSTLTIQRTQQEDSAVYLCASSASGDTEAFFGQGTRLTVV.

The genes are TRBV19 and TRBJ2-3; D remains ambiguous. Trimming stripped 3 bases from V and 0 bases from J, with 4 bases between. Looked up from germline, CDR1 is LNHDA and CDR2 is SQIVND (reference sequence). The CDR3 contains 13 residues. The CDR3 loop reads CASSMASTDTQYF. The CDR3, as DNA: TGTGCCAGTAGTATGGCCAGCACAGATACGCAGTATTTT.

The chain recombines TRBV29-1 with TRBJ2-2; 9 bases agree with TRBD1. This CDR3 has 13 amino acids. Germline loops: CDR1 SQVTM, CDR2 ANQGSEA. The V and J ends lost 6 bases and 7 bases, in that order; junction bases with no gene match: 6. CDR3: CSVEGQGIGELFF. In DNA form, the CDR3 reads TGCAGCGTGGAGGGACAGGGCATCGGGGAGCTGTTTTTT.

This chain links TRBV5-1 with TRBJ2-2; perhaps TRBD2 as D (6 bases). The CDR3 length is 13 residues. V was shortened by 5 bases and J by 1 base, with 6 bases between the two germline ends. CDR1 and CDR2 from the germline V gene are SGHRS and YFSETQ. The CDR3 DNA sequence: TGCGCCAGCAGGGAGGGGAACACCGGGGAGCTGTTTTTT. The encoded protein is CASREGNTGELFF.

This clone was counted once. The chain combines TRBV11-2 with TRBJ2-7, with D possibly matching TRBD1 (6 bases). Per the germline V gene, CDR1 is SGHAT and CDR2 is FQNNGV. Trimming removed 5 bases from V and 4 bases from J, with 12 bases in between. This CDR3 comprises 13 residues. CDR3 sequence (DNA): TGTGCCAGCAGCCCGGACAGCTTATACGAGCAGTACTTC. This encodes CASSPDSLYEQYF.

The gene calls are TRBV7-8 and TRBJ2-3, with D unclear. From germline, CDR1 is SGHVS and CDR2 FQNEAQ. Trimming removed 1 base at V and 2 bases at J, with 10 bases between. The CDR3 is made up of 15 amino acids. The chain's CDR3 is CASSLVKAVTDTQYF. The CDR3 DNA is TGTGCCAGCAGCTTAGTGAAAGCTGTCACAGATACGCAGTATTTT.

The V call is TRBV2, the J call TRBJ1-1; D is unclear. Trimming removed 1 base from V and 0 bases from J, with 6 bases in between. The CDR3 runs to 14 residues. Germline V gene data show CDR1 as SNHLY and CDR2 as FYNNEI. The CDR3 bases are TGTGCCAGCAGTGAAGGACGGTTGAACACTGAAGCTTTCTTT. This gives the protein CASSEGRLNTEAFF.

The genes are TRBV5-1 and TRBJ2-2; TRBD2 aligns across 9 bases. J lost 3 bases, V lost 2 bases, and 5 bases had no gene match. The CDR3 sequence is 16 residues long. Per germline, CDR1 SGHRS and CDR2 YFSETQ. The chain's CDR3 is CASSLIAGVDTGELFF. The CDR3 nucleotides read TGCGCCAGCAGCTTAATAGCGGGAGTAGACACCGGGGAGCTGTTTTTT.

The DNA for the CDR3 is TGTGCCTGGAGTTCCGACGCTTATAGCAATCAGCCCCAGCATTTT. This translates into CAWSSDAYSNQPQHF. V is TRBV30 and J is TRBJ1-5; the D is unclear. The V gene's germline CDR1 is GTSNPN and CDR2 SVGIG (reference sequence). This CDR3 comprises 15 residues. Trimming took off 2 bases at V and 0 bases at J, with 11 bases between the two ends.

DNA of the CDR3: TGTGCCAGCAGCTTAGGACCTACAGAAAAACTGTTTTTT. Protein sequence: CASSLGPTEKLFF. The rearrangement uses TRBV7-6 and TRBJ1-4; D is undetermined. The CDR3 has 13 residues. The germline V and J ends were trimmed by 1 base and 8 bases, with 8 bases remaining between them. Germline V lookup: CDR1 SGHVS, CDR2 FNYEAQ.